This T cell receptor (beta chain) was captured by sequencing in a study of T cell changes during pregnancy in multiple sclerosis. CDR3 size: 13 residues. Trimming took 5 bases from V and 6 from J; bases not matched to a gene: 3. Germline assignment: CDR1 MNHEY and CDR2 SMNVEV (reference sequence). The method was immunoSEQ multiplex PCR; TCRdb's version includes in-frame clones alone and lacks a portion of them. The table includes roughly 26,000 clones, nearly 90% detected once. The source is a female donor with multiple sclerosis, enrolled in a pregnancy study. This specimen consisted of CD8+ T cells from peripheral blood mononuclear cells, obtained in the second trimester of pregnancy. The chain recombines TRBV27 with TRBJ1-5; TRBD1 matches at 8 bases. The CDR3 region has the DNA TGTGCCAGCAGTACAGGGGGAGGTCAGCCCCAGCATTTT. This codes for CASSTGGGQPQHF.